These 21 T cell receptor beta chains were all obtained from the same sample, sequenced in a study of shared clonotypes between healthy human individuals. Some clones are missing from TCRdb's copy, which holds only in-frame ones; the method was immunoSEQ multiplex PCR. The table lists approximately 530,000 clones, around 96% of them singletons. Sequencing used naive CD4+ T cells sorted from blood. Subset reported: CD45RA+ positively selected. Every receptor here comes from a woman younger than 45 in good health.

The chain has TRBV11-2 and TRBJ2-7; 10 bases match TRBD1. This CDR3 contains 15 residues. Germline loops: CDR1 SGHAT, CDR2 FQNNGV. Trimming cost V 5 bases and J 5 bases; bases outside gene matches: 9. The CDR3 nucleotides are TGTGCCAGCAGCCCGAGAGACAGGGGGCTAGACGAGCAGTACTTC. Amino acid sequence: CASSPRDRGLDEQYF.

The chain links TRBV7-9 to TRBJ1-1; 7 bases line up with TRBD1. CDR1 is SEHNR and CDR2 is FQNEAQ in the germline V gene (reference sequence). Trimming removed 5 bases from V and 3 bases from J; junction bases left unmatched: 9. The CDR3 has 15 residues. The DNA of the CDR3 is TGTGCCAGCAGCCCCTATAGGGACAGAGACACTGAAGCTTTCTTT. As protein: CASSPYRDRDTEAFF.

This chain uses TRBV30 with TRBJ1-2; 9 bases fit TRBD1. Germline lookup yields CDR1 GTSNPN and CDR2 SVGIG (reference sequence). The CDR3 is 15 residues long. V lost 7 bases, J lost 4 bases, and 13 bases stayed unmatched. CDR3 loop: CASRDRVRSAYGYTF. The CDR3 coding sequence is TGTGCCTCCCGGGACAGGGTACGCTCCGCCTATGGCTACACCTTC.

The V call is TRBV6-5, the J call TRBJ2-7; TRBD2 aligns across 7 bases. Germline CDR1 MNHEY, CDR2 SVGAGI. This CDR3 region has 12 residues. After removal of 6 bases from V and 2 bases from J, the junction contained 1 base not matched to a gene. CDR3 sequence: CASRGRAYEQYF. In DNA form, the CDR3 reads TGTGCCAGCAGAGGGAGGGCCTACGAGCAGTACTTC.

The V call is TRBV9, the J call TRBJ2-2; D call uncertain. The ends were cut back, 0 bases at V and 3 bases at J, with 3 bases in the middle. CDR1 SGDLS and CDR2 YYNGEE come from the germline V gene. The CDR3 length is 13 residues. The CDR3 loop is CASSVEDTGELFF. The DNA for the CDR3 is TGTGCCAGCAGCGTAGAGGACACCGGGGAGCTGTTTTTT.

The chain carries TRBV19 and TRBJ2-7; D unclear. Germline V gene sequence: CDR1 LNHDA, CDR2 SQIVND (reference sequence). The CDR3 covers 14 residues. Trimming removed 6 bases at V and 2 bases at J, with 14 bases between. CDR3: CASRQKTSTYEQYF. The CDR3 region has the DNA TGTGCCAGTAGACAAAAGACATCGACCTACGAGCAGTACTTC. Full variable domain (missing parts from reference TRBV19 and TRBJ2-7): DGGITQSPKYLFRKEGQNVTLSCEQNLNHDAMYWYRQDPGQGLRLIYYSQIVNDFQKGDIAEGYSVSREKKESFPLTVTSAQKNPTAFYLCASRQKTSTYEQYFGPGTRLTVT.

J is TRBJ2-7 and V is TRBV6-5, with 11 bases that match TRBD1. Germline V gene lookup returns CDR1 MNHEY and CDR2 SVGAGI. Trimming cost V 5 bases and J 3 bases; bases outside gene matches: 3. The CDR3 has 14 amino acids. CDR3 sequence (DNA): TGTGCCAGCAGTGGTGGGACAGGGGGCTACGAGCAGTACTTC. Residues: CASSGGTGGYEQYF.

V is TRBV14 and J is TRBJ2-5; no clear D. V shed 1 base and J shed 5 bases, with 8 bases lying between them. CDR3 length equals 13 residues. CDR1 is SGHDN, CDR2 FVKESK, per germline. The CDR3 spells CASSQGDGETQYF. CDR3 in DNA: TGTGCCAGCAGCCAAGGGGATGGTGAGACCCAGTACTTC.

The chain uses TRBV7-6 and TRBJ2-2; TRBD2 agrees at 7 bases. The CDR3 runs to 18 residues. The germline V gene has CDR1 SGHVS and CDR2 FNYEAQ. J gave up 1 base and V 0 bases, and 8 bases lay outside the gene matches. The CDR3 reads CASSLAPLQRGNTGELFF. The CDR3 DNA reads as TGTGCCAGCAGCTTAGCCCCCCTCCAGCGGGGGAACACCGGGGAGCTGTTTTTT.

The rearrangement links TRBV5-5 to TRBJ1-1; the D is unclear. The germline V and J ends were trimmed by 5 bases and 1 base, with 9 bases remaining between them. This CDR3 is built from 13 residues. In germline, CDR1 is SGHKS, CDR2 YYEKEE (reference sequence). CDR3 loop: CASSPTGNTEAFF. CDR3 DNA sequence: TGTGCCAGCAGTCCCACCGGGAACACTGAAGCTTTCTTT.

This chain connects TRBV5-6 to TRBJ2-7, with a possible D match to TRBD1 (5 bases). The V end was cut by 1 base, the J end by 0 bases, with 14 bases between. The germline CDR1 and CDR2 sequences are SGHDT and YYEEEE. The CDR3 is made up of 16 amino acids. The CDR3 sequence is CASSLKGNRFSYEQYF. In nucleotides, the CDR3 is TGTGCCAGCAGCTTGAAAGGGAACAGGTTCTCCTACGAGCAGTACTTC.

The J gene is TRBJ2-3, the V gene TRBV28; no firm D call. This CDR3 is built from 14 residues. Trimming removed 1 base from V and 2 bases from J, with 7 bases in between. Germline V gene data show CDR1 as MDHEN and CDR2 as SYDVKM. The CDR3 nucleotides read TGTGCCAGCAGTTTATACGGTTACACAGATACGCAGTATTTT. It is translated as CASSLYGYTDTQYF.

J is TRBJ1-3 and V is TRBV7-9; no clear D. V was clipped by 3 bases and J by 1 base, with 16 bases between them. Per the germline V gene, CDR1 is SEHNR and CDR2 is FQNEAQ (reference sequence). The CDR3 has 17 residues. CDR3 sequence: CASSFFSEVWSGNTIYF. The CDR3 DNA reads as TGTGCCAGCAGCTTCTTCTCGGAGGTTTGGTCTGGAAACACCATATATTTT.

This clone was seen a single time. The V gene is TRBV5-1, the J gene TRBJ1-2; 8 bases map to TRBD1. This CDR3 is built from 14 residues. The trim removed 2 bases at V and 6 bases at J, leaving 6 bases unmatched. CDR1 is SGHRS and CDR2 is YFSETQ in the germline V gene. The CDR3 sequence is CASSFLQGVDGYTF. CDR3 in DNA: TGCGCCAGCAGCTTTCTACAGGGGGTGGATGGCTACACCTTC.

The table lists this clone with a count of one. This rearrangement joins TRBV6-5 to TRBJ1-1, with unresolved D. CDR1 and CDR2 (germline): MNHEY, SVGAGI. The CDR3 contains 13 residues. V lost 6 bases and J 1 base, leaving 9 bases between the germline ends. CDR3 sequence (DNA): TGTGCCAGCAGGCACACCCAGAACACTGAAGCTTTCTTT. Translated: CASRHTQNTEAFF.

The gene calls are TRBV5-1 and TRBJ2-5; D gene ambiguous. V was cut by 3 bases and J by 2 bases, with 17 bases left in between. The CDR3 consists of 16 residues. From germline, CDR1 is SGHRS and CDR2 YFSETQ. CDR3 residues: CASSSKSGRYQETQYF. The CDR3 nucleotides read TGCGCCAGCAGCTCCAAGTCTGGGCGGTATCAAGAGACCCAGTACTTC.

This clone was counted a single time. J is TRBJ1-3 and V is TRBV11-2; the D gene is possibly TRBD1 (6 bases). From germline, CDR1 is SGHAT and CDR2 FQNNGV. The CDR3 runs 17 residues. The ends were cut back, 1 base at V and 0 bases at J, with 13 bases in the middle. The CDR3: CASSLVAGAHSGNTIYF. DNA for the CDR3: TGTGCCAGCAGCTTAGTAGCGGGGGCTCACTCTGGAAACACCATATATTTT.

The chain uses TRBV6-6 and TRBJ2-7, with D perhaps matching TRBD1 or TRBD2 (6 bases each). The V end lost 6 bases, the J end lost 3 bases, and 18 bases lay between the germline ends. Germline CDR1 MNHNY, CDR2 SVGAGI (reference sequence). The CDR3 has 15 amino acids. Here the CDR3 DNA reads TGTGCCAGCAGACAGGGACTGGCTTTTGGCTACGAGCAGTACTTC. Translated, it gives CASRQGLAFGYEQYF.

This chain connects TRBV27 to TRBJ1-2; 11 nucleotides match TRBD1. V shed 4 bases, J shed 2 bases, and the junction held 3 bases outside the gene matches. Germline-derived CDR1 and CDR2 are MNHEY and SMNVEV (reference sequence). The CDR3 totals 15 residues. Written as DNA, the CDR3 is TGTGCCAGCAGTTCCCGGGACAGGGGGAACTATGGCTACACCTTC. This codes for CASSSRDRGNYGYTF.

The chain couples TRBV18 to TRBJ1-3; TRBD1 matches at 7 bases. The CDR3 totals 14 residues. The germline CDR1 and CDR2 sequences are KGHSH and LQKENI. The ends lost 3 bases at V and 4 bases at J; junction bases unmatched: 3. The CDR3 DNA is TGTGCCAGCTCACCTTCGACAGGGGGAAACACCATATATTTT. The encoded protein is CASSPSTGGNTIYF.

Details on this clone: Other DNA sequences in the sample encode the same CDR3. The chain couples TRBV10-2 to TRBJ2-7, with TRBD2 matching 8 bases. The ends lost 4 bases at V and 6 bases at J; junction bases unmatched: 5. The CDR3 is made up of 13 amino acids. Germline V gene sequence: CDR1 WSHSY, CDR2 SAAADI. CDR3 region: CASSVAGGPEQYF. In DNA form, the CDR3 reads TGCGCCAGCAGTGTTGCGGGAGGACCCGAGCAGTACTTC.